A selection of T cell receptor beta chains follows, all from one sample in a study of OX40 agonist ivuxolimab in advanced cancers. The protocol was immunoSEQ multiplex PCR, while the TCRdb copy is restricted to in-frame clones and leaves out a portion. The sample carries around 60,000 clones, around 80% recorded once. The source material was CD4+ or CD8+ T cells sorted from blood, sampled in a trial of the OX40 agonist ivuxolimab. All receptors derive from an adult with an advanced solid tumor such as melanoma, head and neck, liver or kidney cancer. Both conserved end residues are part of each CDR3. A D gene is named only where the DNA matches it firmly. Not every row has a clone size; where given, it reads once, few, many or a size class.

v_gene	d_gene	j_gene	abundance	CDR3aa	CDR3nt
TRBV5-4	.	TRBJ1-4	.	CARSKGPGEKLFF	TGTGCCAGGAGCAAAGGCCCGGGGGAAAAACTGTTTTTT
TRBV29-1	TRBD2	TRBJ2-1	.	CSVEVIVRPLGGEQFF	TGCAGCGTTGAAGTTATTGTTAGGCCCCTGGGGGGGGAGCAGTTCTTC
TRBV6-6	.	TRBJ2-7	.	CASSYPGVEQYF	TGTGCCAGCAGTTATCCCGGCGTCGAGCAGTACTTC
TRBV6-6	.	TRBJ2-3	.	CASSSSGTRTDTQYF	TGTGCCAGCAGCTCATCAGGGACGCGGACAGATACGCAGTATTTT
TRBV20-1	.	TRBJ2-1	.	CSASGGGRTVF	TGCAGTGCTAGTGGAGGCGGACGCACGGTCTTC
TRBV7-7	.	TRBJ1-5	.	CASSRRGEDQPQHF	TGTGCTAGCAGCCGGAGAGGGGAGGATCAGCCCCAGCATTTT
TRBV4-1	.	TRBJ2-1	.	CASSQVGLHNEQFF	TGCGCCAGCAGCCAAGTAGGGCTTCACAATGAGCAGTTCTTC
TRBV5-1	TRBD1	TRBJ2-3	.	CASGQGASTDTQYF	TGCGCCAGCGGACAGGGGGCCTCCACAGATACGCAGTATTTT
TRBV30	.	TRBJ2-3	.	CAWSARRQDTQYF	TGTGCCTGGAGTGCCAGAAGACAGGATACGCAGTATTTT
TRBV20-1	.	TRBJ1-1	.	CSARDFEAFF	TGCAGTGCTAGAGATTTTGAAGCTTTCTTT
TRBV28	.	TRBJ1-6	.	CASSLSARGDSPLHF	TGTGCCAGCAGTTTATCAGCCCGAGGCGATTCACCCCTCCACTTT
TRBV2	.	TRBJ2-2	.	CASSEFAGLTGELFF	TGTGCCAGCAGTGAATTTGCAGGGCTAACCGGGGAGCTGTTTTTT
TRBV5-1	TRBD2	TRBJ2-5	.	CASSQVAGDLGQETQYF	TGCGCCAGCAGCCAGGTTGCGGGGGATCTGGGGCAAGAGACCCAGTACTTC
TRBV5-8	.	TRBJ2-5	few	CASSSRTAGKETQYF	TGTGCCAGCAGCTCCCGGACCGCGGGGAAGGAGACCCAGTACTTC
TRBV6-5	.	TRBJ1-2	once	CASSYHGKNYGYTF	TGTGCCAGCAGTTACCATGGGAAAAACTATGGCTACACCTTC
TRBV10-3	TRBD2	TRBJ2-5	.	CAISAGGRGETQYF	TGTGCCATCAGTGCGGGGGGGCGGGGCGAGACCCAGTACTTC
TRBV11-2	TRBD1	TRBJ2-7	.	CASSLGQGNYEQYF	TGTGCCAGCAGCTTGGGACAGGGAAACTACGAGCAGTACTTC
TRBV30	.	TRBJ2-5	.	CAYSGRGWETQYF	TGTGCCTACTCCGGGCGGGGTTGGGAGACCCAGTACTTC
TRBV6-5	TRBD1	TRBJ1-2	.	CASSYTPGQGYGYTF	TGTGCCAGCAGTTACACACCGGGACAGGGGTACGGCTACACCTTC
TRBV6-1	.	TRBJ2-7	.	CASYQTGHPYEQYF	TGTGCCAGCTATCAAACAGGGCACCCCTACGAGCAGTACTTC
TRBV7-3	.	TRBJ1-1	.	CASSSNRDTEAFF	TGTGCCAGCAGCTCGAACAGGGACACTGAAGCTTTCTTT
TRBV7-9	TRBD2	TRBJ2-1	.	CASSLPPRLAGSYNEQFF	TGTGCCAGCAGCTTACCACCCCGACTAGCGGGCTCCTACAATGAGCAGTTCTTC
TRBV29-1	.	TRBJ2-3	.	CSVQRQGTTDTQYF	TGCAGCGTCCAAAGGCAGGGCACCACAGATACGCAGTATTTT
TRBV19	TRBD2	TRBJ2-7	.	CASSIVGGRSIYEQYF	TGTGCCAGTAGTATTGTGGGCGGGAGATCGATCTACGAGCAGTACTTC
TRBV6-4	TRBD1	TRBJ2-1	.	CAIKGQGNYNEQFF	TGTGCCATCAAGGGACAGGGGAATTACAATGAGCAGTTCTTC
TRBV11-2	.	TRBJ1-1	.	CASSQGALSGTEAFF	TGTGCCAGCAGCCAAGGGGCTCTAAGCGGCACTGAAGCTTTCTTT
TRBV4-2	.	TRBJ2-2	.	CASSQARVGELFF	TGTGCCAGCAGCCAAGCAAGGGTCGGGGAGCTGTTTTTT
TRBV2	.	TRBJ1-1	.	CASSEWTANTEAFF	TGTGCCAGCAGTGAATGGACGGCGAACACTGAAGCTTTCTTT
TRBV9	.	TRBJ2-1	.	CASSPGLFNEQFF	TGTGCCAGCAGCCCTGGACTATTCAATGAGCAGTTCTTC
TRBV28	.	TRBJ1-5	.	CASTWGRRGDQPQHF	TGTGCCAGCACCTGGGGTCGCCGGGGGGATCAGCCCCAGCATTTT
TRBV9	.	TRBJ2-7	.	CASSVGGSSYEQYF	TGTGCCAGCAGCGTAGGAGGCTCCTCCTACGAGCAGTACTTC
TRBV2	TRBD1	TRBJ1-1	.	CASSRQGRNTEAFF	TGTGCCAGCAGCCGACAGGGACGGAACACTGAAGCTTTCTTT
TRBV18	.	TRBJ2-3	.	CASSPSITDTQYF	TGTGCCAGCTCACCGTCCATCACAGATACGCAGTATTTT
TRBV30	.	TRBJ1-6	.	CAWSGPSQGSPLHF	TGTGCCTGGAGTGGCCCCTCCCAGGGGTCACCCCTCCACTTT
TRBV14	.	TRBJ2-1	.	CASSLGLIYNEQFF	TGTGCCAGCAGCCTGGGACTGATCTACAATGAGCAGTTCTTC
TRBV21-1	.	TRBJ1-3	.	CASSKAHVRGRGRRSGNTIYF	TGTGCCAGCAGCAAAGCGCACGTCAGGGGGCGAGGTAGGCGCTCTGGAAACACCATATATTTT
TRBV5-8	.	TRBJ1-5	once	CASSLGPMGNQPQHF	TGTGCCAGCAGCTTAGGACCGATGGGCAATCAGCCCCAGCATTTT
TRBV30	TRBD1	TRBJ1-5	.	CAYSGGSQPQHF	TGTGCCTATTCAGGGGGTAGTCAGCCCCAGCATTTT
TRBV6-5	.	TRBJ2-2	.	CASSYSEGDTGELFF	TGTGCCAGCAGTTACTCAGAAGGGGACACCGGGGAGCTGTTTTTT
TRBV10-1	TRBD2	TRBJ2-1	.	CATARGSSRVEQFF	TGCGCCACCGCCCGCGGGAGTAGTCGGGTTGAGCAGTTCTTC
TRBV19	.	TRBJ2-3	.	CASSISRTDTQYF	TGTGCCAGTAGTATCTCCCGCACAGATACGCAGTATTTT
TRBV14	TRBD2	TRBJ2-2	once	CASSQEHGTSGGQNTGELFF	TGTGCCAGCAGCCAAGAACACGGGACTAGCGGGGGGCAGAACACCGGGGAGCTGTTTTTT
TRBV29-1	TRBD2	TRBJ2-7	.	CSVEGLAGYEQYF	TGCAGCGTTGAGGGACTAGCGGGCTACGAGCAGTACTTC
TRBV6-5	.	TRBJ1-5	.	CASSRDIDSNRPQHF	TGTGCCAGCAGTCGTGACATCGATAGCAATCGGCCCCAGCATTTT
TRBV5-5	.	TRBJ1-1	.	CASSKGGGNVAEAFF	TGTGCCAGCAGCAAAGGTGGGGGAAACGTTGCTGAAGCTTTCTTT
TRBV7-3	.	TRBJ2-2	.	CASSPVLGPGELFF	TGTGCCAGCAGCCCCGTATTGGGGCCCGGGGAGCTGTTTTTT
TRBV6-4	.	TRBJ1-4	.	CASSVLTLYRDGWEKLFF	TGTGCCAGCAGTGTGTTGACACTCTACAGGGATGGTTGGGAAAAACTGTTTTTT
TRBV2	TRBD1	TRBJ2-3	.	CASSDRGQPDTQYF	TGTGCCAGTTCCGACAGGGGGCAACCAGATACGCAGTATTTT
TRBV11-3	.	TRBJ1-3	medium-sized	CASSSDSSGNTIYF	TGTGCCAGCAGCTCCGACAGCTCTGGAAACACCATATATTTT
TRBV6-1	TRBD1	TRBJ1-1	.	CASSLRGRQGRAFF	TGTGCCAGCAGTCTAAGGGGTAGACAGGGTAGAGCTTTCTTT
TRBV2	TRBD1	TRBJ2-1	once	CASKRSGTGGSSSYNEQFF	TGTGCCAGCAAAAGGTCCGGGACAGGGGGCTCGAGCTCCTACAATGAGCAGTTCTTC
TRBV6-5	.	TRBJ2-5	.	CASSYWDSNQETQYF	TGTGCCAGCAGTTACTGGGACTCAAACCAAGAGACCCAGTACTTC
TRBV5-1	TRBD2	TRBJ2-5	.	CASSLSGGLQETQYF	TGCGCCAGCAGCTTGTCGGGGGGGCTTCAAGAGACCCAGTACTTC